Sequencing of this T cell receptor beta chain was carried out in a study of T cell repertoires in cytomegalovirus infection. Across the study: Indications came from public TCR beta signatures; they pointed to CMV infection and to a matching HLA type. Study results and limitations: Ex vivo, HLA-C-restricted CMV-specific TCR beta clonotypes prevailed over the rest of the response. Totalled public TCR beta family frequency picked out people who carried CMV plus the relevant HLA.

About this clonotype: What it binds is not known.

TCRdb reanalysed the reads using MiXCR and keeps one entry per CDR3 protein. The sample lists approximately 110,000 distinct CDR3 sequences; over 25% were seen once. V lost 0 bases and J 0 bases, leaving 15 bases between the germline ends. Per germline, CDR1 SGHTA and CDR2 FQGNSA. The CDR3 has 18 residues. The sequencing here drew on CD8+ T cells from cultured PBMCs, taken from culture after CMV antigen stimulation. The rearrangement uses TRBV7-2 and TRBJ2-4, with TRBD2 as a possible D gene (6 bases). This TCR was sampled from a human donor in good health (CMV status not recorded). Some clones in this sample may be carry-over from other donors' samples. In DNA form, the CDR3 reads TGTGCCAGCAGCTTAGCGGTGGCGGGGTCACTAGCCAAAAACATTCAGTACTTC. Amino acids: CASSLAVAGSLAKNIQYF.